One TCR beta chain is described in this entry. Its matching antigen is unknown. Profiling relied on immunoSEQ multiplex PCR, and the TCRdb table lists in-frame clones only, not all of them. This sample carries more than 35,000 clones, 94% of them seen once, and the ten largest clones take more than 4%. These data are taken from a study of T cells in tuberculosis. Whole-study context: Samples predate treatment or fall within its first 7 days.

Points from the study as a whole: Shorter CDR3-alpha in active tuberculosis partly drove smaller distances.

V gave up 3 bases and J gave up 0 bases; unmatched junction bases: 22. Germline V CDR1 and CDR2: GTSNPN, SVGIG (reference sequence). CDR3 size: 23 residues. The time point was: new active TB diagnosis, blood taken before or within 7 days of starting treatment. Patients were newly diagnosed, HIV-seronegative, and aged 18 or older. The chain employs TRBV30 and TRBJ2-6; 11 bases are shared with TRBD1. This clonotype was sampled from an adult with tuberculosis. The source was PBMCs, collected at tuberculosis diagnosis. The CDR3 sequence: CAWRRLKGQGGTITISGANVLTF. The CDR3 DNA reads as TGTGCCTGGAGGCGTTTGAAGGGACAGGGGGGAACTATCACTATCTCTGGGGCCAACGTCCTGACTTTC.